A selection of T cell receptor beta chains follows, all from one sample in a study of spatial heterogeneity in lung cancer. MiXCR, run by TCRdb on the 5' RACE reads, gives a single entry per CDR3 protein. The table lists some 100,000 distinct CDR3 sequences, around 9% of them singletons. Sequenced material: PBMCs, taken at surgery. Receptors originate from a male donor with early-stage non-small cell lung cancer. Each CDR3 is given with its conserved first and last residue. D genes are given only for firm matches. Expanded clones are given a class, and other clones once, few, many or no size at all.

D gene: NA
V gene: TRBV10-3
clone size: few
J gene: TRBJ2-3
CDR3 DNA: TGTGCCATCAGTGCCAGCACAGATACGCAGTATTTT
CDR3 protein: CAISASTDTQYF

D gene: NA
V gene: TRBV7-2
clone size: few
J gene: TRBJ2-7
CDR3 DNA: TGTGCCAGCAGCTTAGATCAGGTGCCCAGCGAGCAGTACTTC
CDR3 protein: CASSLDQVPSEQYF

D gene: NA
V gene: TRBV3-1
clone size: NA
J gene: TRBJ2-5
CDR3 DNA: TGTGCCAGCAGCCAATCCCCCCAAGAGACCCAGTACTTC
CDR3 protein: CASSQSPQETQYF

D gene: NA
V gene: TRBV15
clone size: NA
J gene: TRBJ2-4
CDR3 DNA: TGTGCCACCAGCAGAGATCTCACGGCCCCGAAAAACATTCAGTACTTC
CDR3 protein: CATSRDLTAPKNIQYF

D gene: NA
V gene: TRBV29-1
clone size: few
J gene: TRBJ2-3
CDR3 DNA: TGCAGCGCCCATCGGGTGGGCACAGATACGCAGTATTTT
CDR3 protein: CSAHRVGTDTQYF

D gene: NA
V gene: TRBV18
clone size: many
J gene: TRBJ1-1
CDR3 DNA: TGTGCCAGCTCCCTCGGGAGGGAAGAAGCTTTCTTT
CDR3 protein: CASSLGREEAFF

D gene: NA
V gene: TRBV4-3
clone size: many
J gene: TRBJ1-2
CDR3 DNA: TGCGCCAGCAGCCAAGATATGGGGGACAATAACTATGGCTACACCTTC
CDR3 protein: CASSQDMGDNNYGYTF

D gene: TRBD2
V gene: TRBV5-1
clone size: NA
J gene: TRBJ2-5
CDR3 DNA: TGCGCCAGCAGCCCCCTAGCTAGCGGGGGGCAAGAGACCCAGTACTTC
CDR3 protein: CASSPLASGGQETQYF

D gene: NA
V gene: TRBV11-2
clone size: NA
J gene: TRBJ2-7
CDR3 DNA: TGTGCCAGCAGCTCTTCGGACAGCCCCTACGAGCAGTACTTC
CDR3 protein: CASSSSDSPYEQYF

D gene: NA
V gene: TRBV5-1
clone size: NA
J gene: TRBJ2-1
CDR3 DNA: TGCGCCAGCAGCTTGGGCTCGCTCTACAATGAGCAGTTCTTC
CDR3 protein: CASSLGSLYNEQFF

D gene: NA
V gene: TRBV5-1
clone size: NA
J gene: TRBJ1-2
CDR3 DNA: TGCGCCAGCAGCTTGGGAGGGACCACAGCGCGGAACTATGGCTACACCTTC
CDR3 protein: CASSLGGTTARNYGYTF

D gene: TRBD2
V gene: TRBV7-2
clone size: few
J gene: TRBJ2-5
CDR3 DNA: TGTGCCAGCCACGGAGGGAGCGGGGGTCGGGAGACCCAGTACTTC
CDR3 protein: CASHGGSGGRETQYF

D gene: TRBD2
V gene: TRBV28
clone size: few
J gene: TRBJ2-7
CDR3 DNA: TGTGCCAGCAGTTCAGCGGGAGGGAGCTCCTACGAGCAGTACTTC
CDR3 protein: CASSSAGGSSYEQYF

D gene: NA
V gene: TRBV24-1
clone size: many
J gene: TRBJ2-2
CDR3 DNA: TGTGCCACCAGTGACCCGGGAAAAGGGGAGCTGTTTTTT
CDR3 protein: CATSDPGKGELFF

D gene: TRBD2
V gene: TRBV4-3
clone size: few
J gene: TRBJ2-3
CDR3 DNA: TGCGCCAGCAGCCCCGCTAGCGGGGGGGAAGATACGCAGTATTTT
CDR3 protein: CASSPASGGEDTQYF

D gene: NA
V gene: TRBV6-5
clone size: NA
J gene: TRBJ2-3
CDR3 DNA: TGTGCCAGCAGAGGACCCGGCACAGATACGCAGTATTTT
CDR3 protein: CASRGPGTDTQYF

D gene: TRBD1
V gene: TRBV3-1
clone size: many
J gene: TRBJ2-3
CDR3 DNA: TGTGCCAGCAGCCGCCAAGACAGGGCTTGGGGTTTGAATACGCAGTATTTT
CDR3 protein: CASSRQDRAWGLNTQYF

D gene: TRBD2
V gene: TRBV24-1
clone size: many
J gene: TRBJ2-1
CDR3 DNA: TGTGCCACCAGTAAGGGACTAGCGGCCCTGAATGAGCAGTTCTTC
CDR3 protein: CATSKGLAALNEQFF

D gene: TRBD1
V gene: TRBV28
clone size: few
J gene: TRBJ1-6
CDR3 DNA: TGTGCCAGCAGGCCCGGGACAGATAATTCACCCCTCCACTTT
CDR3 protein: CASRPGTDNSPLHF

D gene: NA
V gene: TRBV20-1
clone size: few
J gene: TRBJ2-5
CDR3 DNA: TGCAGTGCTAGAGATTGGGCGGTTTCACAAGAGACCCAGTACTTC
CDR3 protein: CSARDWAVSQETQYF

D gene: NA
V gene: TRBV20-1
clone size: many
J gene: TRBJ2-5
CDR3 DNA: TGCAGTGCTAAGTGGGGGGCTAAACAAGAGACCCAGTACTTC
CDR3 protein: CSAKWGAKQETQYF

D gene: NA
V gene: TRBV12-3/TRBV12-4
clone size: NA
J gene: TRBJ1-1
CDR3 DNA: TGTGCCAGCAGTTTTTGGGCCAGGGAGAACACTGAAGCTTTCTTT
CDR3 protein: CASSFWARENTEAFF